This paragraph reports one T cell receptor beta chain. The data originate from a study of blood T cell repertoires in COVID-19. As for the study in general: Samples taken during acute and convalescent COVID-19 were collected in the United States, Italy and Spain. PBMCs, B-cell-depleted T cells, or T cells provided the cDNA or gDNA that made up the material.

This CDR3 comprises 15 residues. The V end was cut by 2 bases, the J end by 4 bases, with 9 bases between. The germline V gene encodes CDR1 MNHEY and CDR2 SVGAGI. Original handling: Nucleated cell number was recorded as an estimate derived from reference gene primer amplification. Clones were read by immunoSEQ multiplex PCR, and TCRdb kept only the in-frame ones, dropping some. Clone size and the V and J calls come from that table; the DNA yielded D and trimming. The sample has about 190,000 clones, 90% seen once; the top ten hold 0.62%. This chain connects TRBV6-5 to TRBJ2-6, with a possible D match to TRBD1 (6 bases). Sequencing used peripheral blood. This sequence originates from a man in his fifties with acute or convalescent COVID-19. The CDR3 protein is CASSYGGPGANVLTF. The CDR3 DNA is TGTGCCAGCAGTTACGGGGGCCCCGGGGCCAACGTCCTGACTTTC.